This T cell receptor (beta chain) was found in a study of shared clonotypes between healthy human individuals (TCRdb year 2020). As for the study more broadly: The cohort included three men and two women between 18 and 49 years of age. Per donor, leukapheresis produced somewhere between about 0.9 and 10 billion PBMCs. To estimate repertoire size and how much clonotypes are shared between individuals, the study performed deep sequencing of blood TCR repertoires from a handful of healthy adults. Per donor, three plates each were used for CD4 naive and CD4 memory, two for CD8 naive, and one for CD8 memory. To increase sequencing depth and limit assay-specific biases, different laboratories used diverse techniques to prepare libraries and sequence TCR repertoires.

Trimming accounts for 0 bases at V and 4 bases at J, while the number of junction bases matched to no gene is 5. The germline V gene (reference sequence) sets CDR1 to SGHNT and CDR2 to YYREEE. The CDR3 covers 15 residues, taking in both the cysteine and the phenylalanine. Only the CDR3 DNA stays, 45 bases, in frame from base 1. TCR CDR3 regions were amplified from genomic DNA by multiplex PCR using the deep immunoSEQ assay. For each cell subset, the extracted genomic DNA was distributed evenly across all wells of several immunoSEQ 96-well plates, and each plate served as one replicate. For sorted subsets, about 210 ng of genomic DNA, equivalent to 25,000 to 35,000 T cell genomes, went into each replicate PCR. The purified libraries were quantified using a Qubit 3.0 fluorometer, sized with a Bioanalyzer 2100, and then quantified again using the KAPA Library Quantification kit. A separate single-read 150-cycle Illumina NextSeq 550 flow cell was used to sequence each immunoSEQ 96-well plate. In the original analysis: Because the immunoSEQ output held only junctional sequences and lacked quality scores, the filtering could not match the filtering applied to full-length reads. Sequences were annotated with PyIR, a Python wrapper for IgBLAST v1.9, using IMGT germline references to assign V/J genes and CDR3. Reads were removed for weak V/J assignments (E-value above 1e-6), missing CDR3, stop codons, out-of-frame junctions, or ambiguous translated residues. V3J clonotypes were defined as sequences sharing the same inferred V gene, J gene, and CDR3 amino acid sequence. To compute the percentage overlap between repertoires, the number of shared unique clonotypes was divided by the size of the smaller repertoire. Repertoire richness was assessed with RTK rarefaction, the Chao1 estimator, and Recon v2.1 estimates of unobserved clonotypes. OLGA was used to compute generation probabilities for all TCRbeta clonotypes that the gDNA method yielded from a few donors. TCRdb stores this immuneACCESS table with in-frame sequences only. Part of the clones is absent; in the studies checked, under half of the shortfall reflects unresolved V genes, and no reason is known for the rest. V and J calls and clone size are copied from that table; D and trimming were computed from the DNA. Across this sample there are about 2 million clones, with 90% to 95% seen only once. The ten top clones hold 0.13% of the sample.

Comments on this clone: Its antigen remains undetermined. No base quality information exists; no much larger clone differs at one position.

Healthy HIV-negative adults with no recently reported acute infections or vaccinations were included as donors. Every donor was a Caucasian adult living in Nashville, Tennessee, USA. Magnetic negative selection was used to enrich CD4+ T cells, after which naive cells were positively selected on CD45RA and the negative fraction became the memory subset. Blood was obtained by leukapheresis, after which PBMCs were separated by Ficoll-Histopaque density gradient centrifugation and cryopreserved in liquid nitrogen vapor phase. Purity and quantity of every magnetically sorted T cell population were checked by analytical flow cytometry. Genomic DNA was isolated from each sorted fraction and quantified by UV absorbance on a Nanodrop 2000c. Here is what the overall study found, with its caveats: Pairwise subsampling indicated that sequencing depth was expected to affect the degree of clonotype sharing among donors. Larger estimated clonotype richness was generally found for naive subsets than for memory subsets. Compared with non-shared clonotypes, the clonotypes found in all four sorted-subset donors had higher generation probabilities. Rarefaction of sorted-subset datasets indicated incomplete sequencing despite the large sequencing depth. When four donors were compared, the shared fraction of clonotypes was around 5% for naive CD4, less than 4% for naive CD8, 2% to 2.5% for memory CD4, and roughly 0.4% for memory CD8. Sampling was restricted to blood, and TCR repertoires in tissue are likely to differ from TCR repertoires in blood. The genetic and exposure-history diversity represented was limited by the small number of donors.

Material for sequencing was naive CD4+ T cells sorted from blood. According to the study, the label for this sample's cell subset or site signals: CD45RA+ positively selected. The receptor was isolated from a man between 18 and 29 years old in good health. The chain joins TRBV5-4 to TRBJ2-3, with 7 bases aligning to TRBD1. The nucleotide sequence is TGTGCCAGCAGCTTGGCCCAGGGGGAAGCAGATACGCAGTATTTT. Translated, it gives CASSLAQGEADTQYF.